A selection of T cell receptor beta chains follows, all from one sample in a study of early T cells in non-severe SARS-CoV-2 infection. MiXCR, applied by TCRdb to the 5' RACE reads, yields one record per CDR3 protein. This sample has about 88,000 distinct CDR3 sequences, with more than 13% found just once. Sequenced material: whole blood. These receptors originate from an adult who was a healthcare worker with PCR-confirmed SARS-CoV-2 infection or an uninfected control (not recorded which). Both conserved end residues are part of each CDR3. Fields, in order: V gene, J gene, D gene, clone size, CDR3 DNA, CDR3 protein. A D gene is named only where the DNA matches it firmly. Clone sizes are given selectively: once, few, many, or a class where the clone is expanded.

>TRBV6-5|TRBJ1-1|TRBD1|NA
TGTGCCAGCAGTCCCCGGACAGGCGGGTGGGCTTTCTTT
CASSPRTGGWAFF
>TRBV20-1|TRBJ2-1|TRBD2|NA
TGCAGTGCCGAAGCGGGAGCCGAGTACAATGAGCAGTTCTTC
CSAEAGAEYNEQFF
>TRBV2|TRBJ2-3|TRBD2|few
TGTGCCAGCAGTGAAGGAGCGGGAGTAACAGATACGCAGTATTTT
CASSEGAGVTDTQYF
>TRBV20-1|TRBJ2-5|NA|NA
TGCAGTGCTAGTACAGGGAAAGAGACCCAGTACTTC
CSASTGKETQYF
>TRBV27|TRBJ1-2|TRBD1|few
TGTGCCAGCACGGGTACAGGGGCTAACTATGGCTACACCTTC
CASTGTGANYGYTF
>TRBV20-1|TRBJ2-7|TRBD2|few
TGCAGTGCCGTCGACTACCAGCGGGGACTTTCCTACGAGCAGTACTTC
CSAVDYQRGLSYEQYF
>TRBV7-2|TRBJ2-3|TRBD1|NA
TGTGCCAGCAGCCTCAGACAGGGACCAGATACGCAGTATTTT
CASSLRQGPDTQYF
>TRBV5-1|TRBJ1-3|NA|few
TGCGCCAGCAGCTTGGCAGGCCACTACTCTGGAAACACCATATATTTT
CASSLAGHYSGNTIYF
>TRBV7-9|TRBJ2-3|NA|NA
TGTGCCAGCAGATCCCGACTAGCAGATACGCAGTATTTT
CASRSRLADTQYF
>TRBV20-1|TRBJ2-7|TRBD1|NA
TGCAGTGTCGGACAGGGATCGTACGAGCAGTACTTC
CSVGQGSYEQYF
>TRBV28|TRBJ2-2|NA|NA
TGTGCCAGCAGTTTAATCCAGAACACCGGGGAGCTGTTTTTT
CASSLIQNTGELFF
>TRBV4-1|TRBJ2-7|NA|NA
TGCGCCAGCAGCCTTAGTATCTCCTACGAGCAGTACTTC
CASSLSISYEQYF
>TRBV19|TRBJ2-5|NA|few
TGTGCCAGTAGGGGAAATGGCCGGGAGACCCAGTACTTC
CASRGNGRETQYF
>TRBV28|TRBJ2-7|TRBD1|NA
TGTGCCACCAGGCGCTCGGGACAGAGATACGAGCAGTACTTC
CATRRSGQRYEQYF
>TRBV2|TRBJ2-5|NA|NA
TGTGCCGTTACAGAGACCCAGTACTTC
CAVTETQYF
>TRBV7-9|TRBJ2-4|NA|few
TGTGCCAGCAGCCCGTCAGGGAACATTCAGTACTTC
CASSPSGNIQYF
>TRBV6-4|TRBJ2-5|NA|NA
TGTGCCAGCAGAGCCGAGGAGTCCCAGTACTTC
CASRAEESQYF
>TRBV10-3|TRBJ2-2|NA|NA
TGTGCCATCAGTGGGGCAGTATCACCACCATTCTCTAACACCGGGGAGCTGTTTTTT
CAISGAVSPPFSNTGELFF
>TRBV9|TRBJ1-6|TRBD1|many
TGTGCCAGCAGCGAGACTCCCGGACAGGGAGAAGGATCACCCCTCCACTTT
CASSETPGQGEGSPLHF
>TRBV12-3/TRBV12-4|TRBJ2-1|NA|few
TGTGCCAGCAGTGCGAGACAAGAGCAGTTCTTC
CASSARQEQFF
>TRBV18|TRBJ1-1|NA|few
TGTGCCACCCTCGCAAGGGGGACCCCCGAGGAAGCTTTCTTT
CATLARGTPEEAFF
>TRBV30|TRBJ1-1|NA|many
TGTGCCTGGAGAGAGGGGACACAGGCAGCTTTCTTT
CAWREGTQAAFF
>TRBV29-1|TRBJ2-1|TRBD2|NA
TGCAGCGTTATAGCGGAGGGAGGGGAGCAGTTCTTC
CSVIAEGGEQFF
>TRBV10-3|TRBJ2-1|TRBD1|NA
TGTGCCATCAGTGGTGGGGACAGTCCGTTCTTC
CAISGGDSPFF
>TRBV12-3/TRBV12-4|TRBJ2-5|NA|many
TGTGCCAGCAGGAGAGGTCAAGAGACCCAGTACTTC
CASRRGQETQYF
>TRBV28|TRBJ2-7|NA|NA
TGTGCCAGCAGTTTCGGTGAGGAGCAGTACTTC
CASSFGEEQYF
>TRBV20-1|TRBJ2-7|TRBD2|NA
TGCAGTGCCTTCCCTACTAGCGGCCTTAGCTCCTACGAGCAGTACTTC
CSAFPTSGLSSYEQYF
>TRBV9|TRBJ2-3|NA|NA
TGTGCCAGCAGCGAAGGGGATACGCAGTATTTT
CASSEGDTQYF
>TRBV4-1|TRBJ1-4|NA|once
TGCGCCAGCAGCCAAACCTTCAGGGGCAAAAAACTGTTTTTT
CASSQTFRGKKLFF
>TRBV20-1|TRBJ1-1|TRBD1|few
TGCAGTGCTAGCGGGACAGGGTTTGTGAACACTGAAGCTTTCTTT
CSASGTGFVNTEAFF
>TRBV7-6|TRBJ1-4|NA|NA
TGTGCCAGCAGCCGCTACCGGTGGCCTAATGAAAAACTGTTTTTT
CASSRYRWPNEKLFF
>TRBV29-1|TRBJ2-1|TRBD2|few
TGCAGCGGACATAGGAAGCGGGAGGCGTACAATGAGCAGTTCTTC
CSGHRKREAYNEQFF
>TRBV15|TRBJ1-4|NA|NA
TGTGCCACCAGCCCAGATGGCCCCCTCCGGGTTCTGTTTTTT
CATSPDGPLRVLFF
>TRBV7-2|TRBJ2-3|NA|few
TGTGCCAGCAGCTCCAGGGGCGGGGATACGCAGTATTTT
CASSSRGGDTQYF
>TRBV7-9|TRBJ2-7|NA|NA
TGTGCCAGCAGCTTAGGAGATCGCGGGGCGAGCTACGAGCAGTACTTC
CASSLGDRGASYEQYF